This T cell receptor beta chain was captured in a study of T cells after yellow fever vaccination. The CDR3 has 11 amino acids. With 11 bases removed from V and 4 bases from J, the gap between germline ends came to 12 bases. Per the germline V gene, CDR1 is MNHNS and CDR2 is SASEGT. Researchers made TCR cDNA using 5'RACE template switching, and this step added a universal primer site and UMIs. Each CDR3 protein gets one entry after TCRdb re-called the 5' RACE reads with MiXCR. Found here are 42,000 or so distinct CDR3 sequences, 6.8% of them singletons; the top ten hold 15%. Notes on the study in general: Post-booster repertoires again held most primary-vaccination clones (just under 97% CD4, about 90% CD8). Shared CD4/CD8 clonotypes were a small share, likely from convergent recombination.

The source of this sequence is a man aged 25 to 45 who received the YFV17D yellow fever vaccine. This chain joins TRBV6-1 and TRBJ2-7; D possibly corresponds to TRBD2 (7 bases). The sequencing used CD8+ T cells not binding an NS4B(214-222) dextramer, sorted from PBMCs, collected 45 days after the yellow fever booster vaccination. This CDR3 is CAGGGGYEQYF. The CDR3 DNA is TGTGCCGGAGGGGGGGGATACGAGCAGTACTTC.